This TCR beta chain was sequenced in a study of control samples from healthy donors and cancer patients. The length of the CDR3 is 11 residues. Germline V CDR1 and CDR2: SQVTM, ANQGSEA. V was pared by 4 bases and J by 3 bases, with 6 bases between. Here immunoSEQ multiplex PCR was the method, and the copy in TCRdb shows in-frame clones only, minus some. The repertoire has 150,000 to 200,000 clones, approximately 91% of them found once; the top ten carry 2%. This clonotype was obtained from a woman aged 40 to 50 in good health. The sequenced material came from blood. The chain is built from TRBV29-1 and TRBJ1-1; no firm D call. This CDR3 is CSVGLHTEAFF. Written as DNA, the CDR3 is TGCAGCGTTGGTCTCCACACTGAAGCTTTCTTT.